This T cell receptor beta chain was captured in a study of control samples from healthy donors and cancer patients. Profiled with immunoSEQ multiplex PCR; TCRdb holds only in-frame clones, not every one. The sample includes some 150,000 clones, 91% seen only once; the top ten take approximately 7.2%. V was shortened by 4 bases and J by 2 bases, with 11 bases between the two germline ends. Germline V gives CDR1 LGHDT, CDR2 YNNKEL (reference sequence). The CDR3 is 14 amino acids. V gene TRBV3-1 (or the pseudogene TRBV3-2) combines with J gene TRBJ2-5; D gene unclear. The specimen was blood. This sequence originates from a man between 18 and 35 years old in good health. The CDR3 nucleotides read TGTGCCAGCAGCCCCCGGCCGAGTCAAGAGACCCAGTACTTC. Residues: CASSPRPSQETQYF.